This T cell receptor (beta chain) comes out of a study of CD8 T cells in Susac syndrome. Overall study: Patients with Susac syndrome were therapy-naive, treated with corticosteroids, or treated with intravenous immunoglobulin alone when blood was collected.

Negative isolation yielded CD8+ and CD4+ T cells; FACS enriched TEMRA cells. About 0.5 to 1 ug RNA was reverse transcribed with random hexamers. TCRdb passed the immunoSEQ multiplex PCR reads through MiXCR, listing each CDR3 protein once. The profile shows around 110,000 distinct CDR3 sequences, 96% of them singletons. This CDR3 region has 12 residues. V was cut by 3 bases and J by 10 bases, with 12 bases left in between. The V call is TRBV12-3 or TRBV12-4, the J call TRBJ1-1, with D tentatively TRBD1 (6 bases). This clonotype was obtained from a human donor with Susac syndrome. Sequencing was carried out using CD4+ T cells from PBMCs. CDR3 region: CASSFEQGLAFF. As DNA, the CDR3 is TGTGCCAGCAGTTTTGAGCAGGGGCTAGCTTTCTTT.